What follows are 2 T cell receptor beta chains derived from one specimen sequenced in a study of post-analysis software for immune sequencing data. Study conclusions and caveats: Five TRBV segments, including TRBV5-6, TRBV5-1 and TRBV20-1, were more frequent in patients than controls.

Unique molecular identifiers tagged the TCR beta cDNA libraries. TCRdb redid the calling of the PCR reads with MiXCR, one entry per CDR3 protein. The sample contains hundreds of thousands of distinct CDR3 sequences, 44% of which appear only once. The antigens for these receptors are not known. The sequenced sample was blood. These receptors originate from a girl aged 5-17 years with multiple sclerosis.

The chain couples TRBV11-3 to TRBJ2-1, with D perhaps matching TRBD2 (5 bases). Deletions cut 5 bases from V and 4 bases from J, with 15 bases between. Germline V gene lookup returns CDR1 SGHNT and CDR2 YENEEA. This CDR3 is built from 15 residues. The CDR3 nucleotides are TGTGCCAGCAGCACAAGGGTGGAGGCGTACAATGAGCAGTTCTTC. Its protein is CASSTRVEAYNEQFF.

This clonotype was detected only a few times. CDR3 in DNA: TGTGCCAGCAGTTTGGGGACAGGGGTCTCCTACGAGCAGTACTTC. It codes for CASSLGTGVSYEQYF. V gene TRBV12-3 or TRBV12-4 combines with J gene TRBJ2-7; 10 bases are a match to TRBD1. The CDR3 is 15 amino acids. Trimming took 3 bases from V and 0 from J; bases not matched to a gene: 2.